The rows below give T cell receptor beta chains drawn from one sample of a study of OX40 agonist ivuxolimab in advanced cancers. The data were produced by immunoSEQ multiplex PCR, yet TCRdb's version contains in-frame clones alone and is incomplete. The sample has about 68,000 clones, approximately 80% seen once. The input for sequencing was CD4+ or CD8+ T cells sorted from blood, taken in a trial of the OX40 agonist ivuxolimab. The source is an adult with an advanced solid tumor such as melanoma, head and neck, liver or kidney cancer. Each CDR3 is given with its conserved first and last residue. The D gene is left open where the match is weak. Clone size is given for some rows only: seen once, a few or many times, or a class if the clone is expanded.

clone_size: .
cdr3_length: 16
d_call: .
v_call: TRBV30
j_call: TRBJ1-5
cdr3_nt: TGTGCCTGGAGTGTAGGTTGGGGGGCGGTTCGACAGCCCCAGCATTTT
cdr3_aa: CAWSVGWGAVRQPQHF

clone_size: .
cdr3_length: 13
d_call: .
v_call: TRBV2
j_call: TRBJ2-3
cdr3_nt: TGTGCCAGCAGGGACTCCGGGCCCGATACGCAGTATTTT
cdr3_aa: CASRDSGPDTQYF

clone_size: .
cdr3_length: 12
d_call: .
v_call: TRBV29-1
j_call: TRBJ1-2
cdr3_nt: TGCAGCGTTGACTGGACATCCTCTGGCTACACCTTC
cdr3_aa: CSVDWTSSGYTF

clone_size: .
cdr3_length: 14
d_call: .
v_call: TRBV7-6
j_call: TRBJ2-5
cdr3_nt: TGTGCCAGCAGCTACTCGGGGGGCCCGGGGGCCCAGTACTTC
cdr3_aa: CASSYSGGPGAQYF

clone_size: few
cdr3_length: 16
d_call: TRBD2
v_call: TRBV7-2
j_call: TRBJ2-2
cdr3_nt: TGTGCCAGCAGCCTCTTTCCGGGACTAGAAACCGGGGAGCTGTTTTTT
cdr3_aa: CASSLFPGLETGELFF

clone_size: .
cdr3_length: 12
d_call: .
v_call: TRBV6-5
j_call: TRBJ2-7
cdr3_nt: TGTGCCAGCAGAAGGACAGACTACGAGCAGTACTTC
cdr3_aa: CASRRTDYEQYF

clone_size: .
cdr3_length: 15
d_call: .
v_call: TRBV18
j_call: TRBJ1-2
cdr3_nt: TGTGCCAGCTCACCAGAGTCTAACCCCTCCTATGGCTACACCTTC
cdr3_aa: CASSPESNPSYGYTF

clone_size: .
cdr3_length: 18
d_call: .
v_call: TRBV19
j_call: TRBJ1-5
cdr3_nt: TGTGCCAGTAGGCCTCGGGGCGGGTCCATACTTCGCAATCAGCCCCAGCATTTT
cdr3_aa: CASRPRGGSILRNQPQHF

clone_size: .
cdr3_length: 15
d_call: TRBD1
v_call: TRBV6-4
j_call: TRBJ1-1
cdr3_nt: TGTGCCAGCAGTAAAACGGGACAGGGGGCCTCTGAAGCTTTCTTT
cdr3_aa: CASSKTGQGASEAFF

clone_size: .
cdr3_length: 16
d_call: TRBD2
v_call: TRBV5-1
j_call: TRBJ2-4
cdr3_nt: TGCGCCAGCACCCTGACTAGCGGGGCGGCCAAAAACATTCAGTACTTC
cdr3_aa: CASTLTSGAAKNIQYF

clone_size: .
cdr3_length: 11
d_call: .
v_call: TRBV28
j_call: TRBJ1-5
cdr3_nt: TGTGCCAGCAGTTTGAGTCAGCCCCAGCATTTT
cdr3_aa: CASSLSQPQHF

clone_size: .
cdr3_length: 14
d_call: .
v_call: TRBV10-3
j_call: TRBJ1-6
cdr3_nt: TGTGCCATCAGTGGGGGTCCGAATAATTCACCCCTCCACTTT
cdr3_aa: CAISGGPNNSPLHF

clone_size: .
cdr3_length: 15
d_call: .
v_call: TRBV11-3
j_call: TRBJ1-6
cdr3_nt: TGTGCCAGCAGCCGCGGGGGGGTCGATAATTCACCCCTCCACTTT
cdr3_aa: CASSRGGVDNSPLHF

clone_size: once
cdr3_length: 14
d_call: TRBD1
v_call: TRBV5-1
j_call: TRBJ1-1
cdr3_nt: TGCGCCAGCAGCTCGGGACAGGGGTGGACTGAAGCTTTCTTT
cdr3_aa: CASSSGQGWTEAFF

clone_size: .
cdr3_length: 17
d_call: .
v_call: TRBV19
j_call: TRBJ2-5
cdr3_nt: TGTGCCAGTAGTAGAACCCCGGGAAGGGGGGCGCAAGAGACCCAGTACTTC
cdr3_aa: CASSRTPGRGAQETQYF

clone_size: .
cdr3_length: 14
d_call: .
v_call: TRBV5-8
j_call: TRBJ2-6
cdr3_nt: TGTGCCAGCAGCTTGGACTCTGGGGCCAACGTCCTGACTTTC
cdr3_aa: CASSLDSGANVLTF

clone_size: once
cdr3_length: 19
d_call: TRBD1
v_call: TRBV28
j_call: TRBJ1-2
cdr3_nt: TGTGCCAGCAGTTTAGGGGGTGGGACAGGGCCGGTTGCGGCCTATGGCTACACCTTC
cdr3_aa: CASSLGGGTGPVAAYGYTF

clone_size: .
cdr3_length: 15
d_call: .
v_call: TRBV5-1
j_call: TRBJ2-2
cdr3_nt: TGCGCCAGCAGCTTCGGTCATACGGGGACCGGGGAGCTGTTTTTT
cdr3_aa: CASSFGHTGTGELFF

clone_size: once
cdr3_length: 13
d_call: .
v_call: TRBV7-9
j_call: TRBJ2-3
cdr3_nt: TGTGCCAGCAGCTCCCGGGGTCCAGATACGCAGTATTTT
cdr3_aa: CASSSRGPDTQYF

clone_size: few
cdr3_length: 9
d_call: .
v_call: TRBV27
j_call: TRBJ1-1
cdr3_nt: TGTGCCAACTACACTGAAGCTTTCTTT
cdr3_aa: CANYTEAFF

clone_size: .
cdr3_length: 13
d_call: .
v_call: TRBV19
j_call: TRBJ2-5
cdr3_nt: TGTGCCAGCCGGGACTTGATGAAAGAGACCCAGTACTTC
cdr3_aa: CASRDLMKETQYF

clone_size: .
cdr3_length: 15
d_call: .
v_call: TRBV5-1
j_call: TRBJ2-7
cdr3_nt: TGCGCCAGCAGAGCGCAGGGCGGGACCTCCTACGAGCAGTACTTC
cdr3_aa: CASRAQGGTSYEQYF

clone_size: .
cdr3_length: 14
d_call: .
v_call: TRBV6-6
j_call: TRBJ1-2
cdr3_nt: TGTGCCAGCAGTGAGGCGGACACTAACTATGGCTACACCTTC
cdr3_aa: CASSEADTNYGYTF

clone_size: .
cdr3_length: 16
d_call: .
v_call: TRBV19
j_call: TRBJ1-1
cdr3_nt: TGTGCCAGTATATCGGGTGGGATTACGATGAACACTGAAGCTTTCTTT
cdr3_aa: CASISGGITMNTEAFF

clone_size: .
cdr3_length: 12
d_call: .
v_call: TRBV27
j_call: TRBJ2-4
cdr3_nt: TGTGCCAGCAGTTTGCCGGGGAACATTCAGTACTTC
cdr3_aa: CASSLPGNIQYF

clone_size: .
cdr3_length: 13
d_call: .
v_call: TRBV5-4
j_call: TRBJ1-2
cdr3_nt: TGTGCCAGCAGCCTCCCCGTGGGAGACGGCTACACCTTC
cdr3_aa: CASSLPVGDGYTF

clone_size: .
cdr3_length: 14
d_call: .
v_call: TRBV29-1
j_call: TRBJ2-3
cdr3_nt: TGCAGCGTGGATCGGGGCGCTAGCACAGATACGCAGTATTTT
cdr3_aa: CSVDRGASTDTQYF

clone_size: .
cdr3_length: 15
d_call: .
v_call: TRBV7-9
j_call: TRBJ1-5
cdr3_nt: TGTGCCAGCAGCTTTGGACCTTCGAGTGATCAGCCCCAGCATTTT
cdr3_aa: CASSFGPSSDQPQHF

clone_size: .
cdr3_length: 15
d_call: TRBD2
v_call: TRBV28
j_call: TRBJ2-3
cdr3_nt: TGTGCCAGCAGTGTACTAGCGGGGATAACAGATACGCAGTATTTT
cdr3_aa: CASSVLAGITDTQYF

clone_size: .
cdr3_length: 16
d_call: TRBD1
v_call: TRBV18
j_call: TRBJ1-6
cdr3_nt: TGTGCCAGCTCACCGAGACAGGGTTTGACTAATTCACCCCTCCACTTT
cdr3_aa: CASSPRQGLTNSPLHF

clone_size: .
cdr3_length: 13
d_call: .
v_call: TRBV7-2
j_call: TRBJ2-7
cdr3_nt: TGTGCCAGCAGCTTGGGACATGGAGACGAGCAGTACTTC
cdr3_aa: CASSLGHGDEQYF

clone_size: .
cdr3_length: 15
d_call: TRBD1
v_call: TRBV5-8
j_call: TRBJ2-7
cdr3_nt: TGTGCCAGCAGCTTGGGGACAGGCCCCATCTACGAGCAGTACTTC
cdr3_aa: CASSLGTGPIYEQYF

clone_size: .
cdr3_length: 13
d_call: .
v_call: TRBV11-2
j_call: TRBJ1-2
cdr3_nt: TGTGCCAGCAGCTTAGGACAGCGAGATGGCTACACCTTC
cdr3_aa: CASSLGQRDGYTF

clone_size: .
cdr3_length: 14
d_call: .
v_call: TRBV5-1
j_call: TRBJ2-1
cdr3_nt: TGCGCCAGCAGTCAAGTGGGGGCTTTCAATGAGCAGTTCTTC
cdr3_aa: CASSQVGAFNEQFF

clone_size: .
cdr3_length: 14
d_call: TRBD2
v_call: TRBV5-4
j_call: TRBJ2-7
cdr3_nt: TGTGCCAGCAAACTAGCGGGGGGGACCTACGAGCAGTACTTC
cdr3_aa: CASKLAGGTYEQYF

clone_size: .
cdr3_length: 17
d_call: .
v_call: TRBV7-8
j_call: TRBJ1-5
cdr3_nt: TGTGCCAGCAGCTTGGGGGCAGGGGCGAATAGCAATCAGCCCCAGCATTTT
cdr3_aa: CASSLGAGANSNQPQHF

clone_size: .
cdr3_length: 14
d_call: .
v_call: TRBV5-4
j_call: TRBJ1-6
cdr3_nt: TGTGCCAGCAGCTCGGGACAAAGTAATTCACCCCTCCACTTT
cdr3_aa: CASSSGQSNSPLHF

clone_size: .
cdr3_length: 14
d_call: .
v_call: TRBV15
j_call: TRBJ2-7
cdr3_nt: TGTGCCACCAGCAGAGGTGGAAATGACTACGAGCAGTACTTC
cdr3_aa: CATSRGGNDYEQYF

clone_size: .
cdr3_length: 15
d_call: TRBD1
v_call: TRBV9
j_call: TRBJ1-6
cdr3_nt: TGTGCCAGCAGCGGAGCCGGGACAGGTACTTCACCCCTCCACTTT
cdr3_aa: CASSGAGTGTSPLHF

clone_size: .
cdr3_length: 18
d_call: .
v_call: TRBV11-2
j_call: TRBJ1-3
cdr3_nt: TGTGCCAGCAGCTTAGGGGGACAAGCTGGGTTCTCTGGAAACACCATATATTTT
cdr3_aa: CASSLGGQAGFSGNTIYF

clone_size: .
cdr3_length: 16
d_call: .
v_call: TRBV27
j_call: TRBJ1-4
cdr3_nt: TGTGCCAGCAGTTTAAGGCTCCAGGGGTTAGGTGAAAAACTGTTTTTT
cdr3_aa: CASSLRLQGLGEKLFF

clone_size: .
cdr3_length: 16
d_call: .
v_call: TRBV4-1
j_call: TRBJ2-7
cdr3_nt: TGCGCCAGCAGCCAGGCCCCGTCGGGATCCCTTTACGAGCAGTACTTC
cdr3_aa: CASSQAPSGSLYEQYF

clone_size: .
cdr3_length: 14
d_call: .
v_call: TRBV4-1
j_call: TRBJ1-1
cdr3_nt: TGCGCCAGCAGCCCCACGAGGGGGAACACTGAAGCTTTCTTT
cdr3_aa: CASSPTRGNTEAFF

clone_size: .
cdr3_length: 15
d_call: TRBD1
v_call: TRBV5-1
j_call: TRBJ1-4
cdr3_nt: TGCGCCAGCAGCAGCATCAGGGGGCTAGATGAAAAACTGTTTTTT
cdr3_aa: CASSSIRGLDEKLFF

clone_size: .
cdr3_length: 15
d_call: .
v_call: TRBV11-2
j_call: TRBJ2-1
cdr3_nt: TGTGCCAGCAGCTTAGTCGATCTCCTCTACAATGAGCAGTTCTTC
cdr3_aa: CASSLVDLLYNEQFF

clone_size: .
cdr3_length: 16
d_call: .
v_call: TRBV1
j_call: TRBJ1-1
cdr3_nt: TGCACCAGCAGCCAAGTTCCGACAGGGAATAGGACTGAAGCTTTCTTT
cdr3_aa: CTSSQVPTGNRTEAFF